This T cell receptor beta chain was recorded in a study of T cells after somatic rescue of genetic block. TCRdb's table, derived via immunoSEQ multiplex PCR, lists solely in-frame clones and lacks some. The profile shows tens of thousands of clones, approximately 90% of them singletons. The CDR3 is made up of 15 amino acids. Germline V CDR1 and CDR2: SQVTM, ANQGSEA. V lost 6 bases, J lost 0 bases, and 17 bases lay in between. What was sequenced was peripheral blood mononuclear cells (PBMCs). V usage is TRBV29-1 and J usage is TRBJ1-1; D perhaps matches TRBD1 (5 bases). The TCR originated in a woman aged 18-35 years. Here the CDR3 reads CSVTIWGEVNTEAFF. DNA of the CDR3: TGCAGCGTGACGATATGGGGGGAGGTGAACACTGAAGCTTTCTTT.